This is a list of T cell receptor beta chains from one sample in a study of T cell responses to AZD1222 COVID-19 vaccine. Produced via immunoSEQ multiplex PCR; TCRdb's table is partial and in-frame only. The sample holds some 200,000 clones; 80% to 95% are singletons and the top ten take about 10%. The source material was peripheral blood, sampled on day 0 of AZD1222 vaccination. The receptors were sampled from an adult in good health. Both conserved end residues are part of each CDR3. D genes are given only for firm matches. Expanded clones get a size class; other rows say once, few or many, or leave the size out.

D: NA; length: 14; size: once; J: TRBJ1-5; V: TRBV24-1; CDR3: CATSDSGERQPQHF; DNA: TGTGCCACCAGTGATTCAGGGGAACGGCAGCCCCAGCATTTT
D: NA; length: 15; size: NA; J: TRBJ2-3; V: TRBV2; CDR3: CASKGGTRPTDTQYF; DNA: TGTGCCAGCAAGGGCGGGACGAGGCCCACAGATACGCAGTATTTT
D: NA; length: 13; size: NA; J: TRBJ1-1; V: TRBV19; CDR3: CATNFGLNTEAFF; DNA: TGTGCCACGAACTTTGGGTTGAACACTGAAGCTTTCTTT
D: NA; length: 12; size: once; J: TRBJ1-2; V: TRBV29-1; CDR3: CSVESPPYGYTF; DNA: TGCAGCGTTGAAAGTCCTCCCTATGGCTACACCTTC
D: NA; length: 15; size: once; J: TRBJ1-1; V: TRBV14; CDR3: CASSPTGTMNTEAFF; DNA: TGTGCCAGCAGCCCCACCGGGACAATGAACACTGAAGCTTTCTTT
D: NA; length: 16; size: NA; J: TRBJ2-3; V: TRBV5-1; CDR3: CASSLRRRGGFDTQYF; DNA: TGCGCCAGCAGCTTAAGGCGTCGTGGAGGGTTTGATACGCAGTATTTT
D: TRBD1; length: 15; size: NA; J: TRBJ1-5; V: TRBV24-1; CDR3: CATSDSRTGGQPQHF; DNA: TGTGCCACCAGTGATTCGCGGACAGGGGGTCAGCCCCAGCATTTT
D: TRBD1; length: 16; size: once; J: TRBJ1-2; V: TRBV10-1; CDR3: CASSESRQGPLSGYTF; DNA: TGCGCCAGCAGTGAGTCCAGACAGGGGCCATTAAGTGGCTACACCTTC
D: NA; length: 15; size: NA; J: TRBJ2-5; V: TRBV28; CDR3: CASSPLMPTPTTQYF; DNA: TGTGCCAGCAGTCCCCTTATGCCGACCCCAACGACCCAGTACTTC
D: NA; length: 15; size: NA; J: TRBJ1-1; V: TRBV6-2/TRBV6-3; CDR3: CASSSKTQVNTEAFF; DNA: TGTGCCAGCAGTTCCAAGACGCAGGTAAACACTGAAGCTTTCTTT
D: NA; length: 14; size: NA; J: TRBJ1-2; V: TRBV11-2; CDR3: CASSLSDGNYGYTF; DNA: TGTGCCAGCAGCTTATCTGACGGGAACTATGGCTACACCTTC
D: TRBD1; length: 15; size: few; J: TRBJ2-2; V: TRBV24-1; CDR3: CATSDGDRDTGELFF; DNA: TGTGCCACCAGTGATGGGGACAGGGACACCGGGGAGCTGTTTTTT
D: TRBD2; length: 16; size: NA; J: TRBJ2-3; V: TRBV7-2; CDR3: CASSWGLAGGTDTQYF; DNA: TGTGCCAGCAGCTGGGGACTAGCGGGAGGTACAGATACGCAGTATTTT
D: NA; length: 13; size: NA; J: TRBJ2-1; V: TRBV12-3/TRBV12-4; CDR3: CASSLAGVNEQFF; DNA: TGTGCCAGCAGTTTAGCCGGGGTTAATGAGCAGTTCTTC
D: TRBD2; length: 18; size: many; J: TRBJ2-1; V: TRBV7-8; CDR3: CASSPPAGTSGPNNEQFF; DNA: TGTGCCAGCAGCCCCCCCGCTGGGACTAGCGGGCCTAACAATGAGCAGTTCTTC
D: NA; length: 15; size: NA; J: TRBJ2-7; V: TRBV4-2; CDR3: CASSQDQLTVNEQYF; DNA: TGTGCCAGCAGCCAAGATCAACTCACTGTCAACGAGCAGTACTTC
D: NA; length: 15; size: NA; J: TRBJ1-2; V: TRBV30; CDR3: CAWSAGRINNYGYTF; DNA: TGTGCCTGGAGCGCGGGGCGGATAAATAACTATGGCTACACCTTC
D: NA; length: 15; size: NA; J: TRBJ1-1; V: TRBV6-1; CDR3: CASSEGAWENTEAFF; DNA: TGTGCCAGCAGTGAAGGTGCGTGGGAGAACACTGAAGCTTTCTTT
D: NA; length: 16; size: NA; J: TRBJ1-3; V: TRBV2; CDR3: CASTQRGPSSGNTIYF; DNA: TGTGCCAGCACTCAACGAGGCCCGAGCTCTGGAAACACCATATATTTT